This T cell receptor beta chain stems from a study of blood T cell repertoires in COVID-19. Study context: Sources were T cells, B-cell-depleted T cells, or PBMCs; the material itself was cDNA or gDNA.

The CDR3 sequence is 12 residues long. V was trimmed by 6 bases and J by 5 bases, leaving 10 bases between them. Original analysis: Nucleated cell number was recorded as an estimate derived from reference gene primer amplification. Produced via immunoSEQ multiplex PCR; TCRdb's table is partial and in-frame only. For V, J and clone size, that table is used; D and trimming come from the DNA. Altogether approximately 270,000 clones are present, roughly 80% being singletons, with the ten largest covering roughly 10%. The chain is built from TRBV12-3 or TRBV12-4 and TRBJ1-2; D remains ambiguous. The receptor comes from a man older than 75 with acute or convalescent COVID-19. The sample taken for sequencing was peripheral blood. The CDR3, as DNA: TGTGCCAGCAGGCCCAACCGGTATGGCTACACCTTC. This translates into CASRPNRYGYTF.